This passage covers 7 T cell receptor beta chains from one sample sequenced in a study of shared clonotypes between healthy human individuals. The data were produced by immunoSEQ multiplex PCR, yet TCRdb's version contains in-frame clones alone and is incomplete. Of fewer than 3 million clones listed, around 90% are singletons. The sequenced sample consisted of naive CD4+ T cells from PBMCs. Subset given: CD45RA+ positively selected. All receptors derive from a man aged 18 to 29 in good health. Some clones in this sample may be carry-over from other donors' samples.

This clone came up a few times. The chain has TRBV19 and TRBJ1-1, with D possibly being TRBD1 (6 bases). The germline V gene has CDR1 LNHDA and CDR2 SQIVND (reference sequence). This CDR3 contains 12 residues. V was clipped by 6 bases and J by 1 base, with 6 bases between them. The DNA for the CDR3 is TGTGCCAGTAGGGACAGGAACACTGAAGCTTTCTTT. It specifies CASRDRNTEAFF.

The J gene is TRBJ1-2, the V gene TRBV9; D unclear. CDR1 and CDR2 from the germline V gene are SGDLS and YYNGEE. V was clipped by 0 bases and J by 1 base, with 7 bases between them. The length of the CDR3 is 14 residues. Here the CDR3 reads CASSVGGINYGYTF. The DNA of the CDR3 is TGTGCCAGCAGCGTAGGAGGGATTAACTATGGCTACACCTTC.

The V and J genes are TRBV5-4 and TRBJ1-1, with 7 bases fitting TRBD1. The CDR3 is made up of 13 amino acids. Germline V gene lookup returns CDR1 SGHNT and CDR2 YYREEE (reference sequence). The trim removed 0 bases at V and 5 bases at J, leaving 1 base unmatched. CDR3 in DNA: TGTGCCAGCAGCTTGGAGACAGGGACTGAAGCTTTCTTT. Its translation: CASSLETGTEAFF.

This clone appeared a few times. The chain joins TRBV30 to TRBJ2-2; weak D call: TRBD2 (5 bases). The CDR3 loop spans 15 amino acids. Germline CDR1 and CDR2: GTSNPN and SVGIG (reference sequence). Trimming stripped 0 bases from V and 1 base from J, with 9 bases between. The CDR3 bases are TGTGCCTGGAGTGTACTAGGTCGGAACACCGGGGAGCTGTTTTTT. It translates to CAWSVLGRNTGELFF.

V usage is TRBV7-6 and J usage is TRBJ2-3; D ambiguous. This CDR3 is built from 16 residues. V was trimmed by 2 bases and J by 2 bases, leaving 14 bases between them. CDR1 and CDR2 from the germline V gene are SGHVS and FNYEAQ. CDR3 bases: TGTGCCAGCAGCTTAACCGGAGCTATCGTCACAGATACGCAGTATTTT. It codes for CASSLTGAIVTDTQYF.

The chain employs TRBV19 and TRBJ2-7; TRBD2 matches at 9 bases. V lost 6 bases to trimming and J lost 3 bases; unmatched junction nucleotides: 9. The CDR3 consists of 15 residues. Germline loops: CDR1 LNHDA, CDR2 SQIVND (reference sequence). For the CDR3, the DNA is TGTGCCAGTAGCCCGCTAGCGGGGTGGAACTACGAGCAGTACTTC. Translating gives CASSPLAGWNYEQYF.

In the case of this clone: Additional DNA sequences in this sample encode the identical CDR3. The chain carries TRBV7-9 and TRBJ2-3; 7 bases fit TRBD2. CDR1 and CDR2 (germline): SEHNR, FQNEAQ (reference sequence). The CDR3 is made up of 13 amino acids. V dropped 5 bases and J dropped 3; count of bases not matched to a gene: 2. This chain's CDR3 is CASSRGRTDTQYF. The CDR3 coding sequence is TGTGCCAGCAGCCGCGGGAGAACAGATACGCAGTATTTT. The variable domain in full, completed from reference TRBV7-9 and TRBJ2-3, reads DTGVSQNPRHKITKRGQNVTFRCDPISEHNRLYWYRQTLGQGPEFLTYFQNEAQLEKSRLLSDRFSAERPKGSFSTLEIQRTEQGDSAMYLCASSRGRTDTQYFGPGTRLTVL.